The 2 T cell receptor beta chains presented below share a single source sample, sequenced in a study of lymphopenia after photon versus proton radiotherapy. Profiling relied on immunoSEQ multiplex PCR, and the TCRdb table lists in-frame clones only, not all of them. The sample includes 15,000 to 20,000 clones, under 90% of them seen just once. The sequences come from peripheral blood, collected from a patient treated with proton-based radiotherapy. These receptors were taken from a man in his sixties or seventies with pancreatic cancer.

The V and J genes are TRBV11-2 and TRBJ1-5; 9 bases line up with TRBD1. The V and J ends lost 4 bases and 3 bases, in that order; junction bases with no gene match: 13. Germline lookup yields CDR1 SGHAT and CDR2 FQNNGV. The CDR3 has 18 residues. This chain's CDR3 is CASSYTHRGTGHNQPQHF. The CDR3 DNA is TGTGCCAGCAGCTACACCCATCGGGGGACAGGGCACAATCAGCCCCAGCATTTT.

In this sample, this clone turned up a few times. The chain is built from TRBV9 and TRBJ2-1, with TRBD2 as a possible D gene (5 bases). V was shortened by 0 bases and J by 3 bases, with 10 bases between the two germline ends. Germline V lookup: CDR1 SGDLS, CDR2 YYNGEE. CDR3 size: 15 residues. The CDR3, as DNA: TGTGCCAGCAGCGTAGATGACGGGAACTACAATGAGCAGTTCTTC. It codes for CASSVDDGNYNEQFF.